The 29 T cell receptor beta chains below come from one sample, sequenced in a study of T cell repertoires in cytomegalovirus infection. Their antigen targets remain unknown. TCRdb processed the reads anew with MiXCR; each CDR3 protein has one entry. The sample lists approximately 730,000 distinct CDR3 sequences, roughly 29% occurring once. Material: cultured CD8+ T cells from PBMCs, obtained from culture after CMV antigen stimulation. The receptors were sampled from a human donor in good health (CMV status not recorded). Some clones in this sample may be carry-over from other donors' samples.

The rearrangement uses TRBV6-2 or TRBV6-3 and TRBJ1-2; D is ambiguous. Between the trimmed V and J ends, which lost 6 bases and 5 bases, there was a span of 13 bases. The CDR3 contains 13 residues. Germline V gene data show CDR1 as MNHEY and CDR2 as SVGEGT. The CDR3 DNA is TGTGCCAGCAGCCGACCTACGCTTTATGGCTACACCTTC. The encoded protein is CASSRPTLYGYTF.

The CDR3 nucleotides read TGTGCCAGCAAAGAAGCTTTCTTT. Its translation: CASKEAFF. The chain uses TRBV6-6 and TRBJ1-1; D gene uncertain. Per germline, CDR1 MNHNY and CDR2 SVGAGI (reference sequence). V was cut by 7 bases and J by 8 bases, with 2 bases left in between. This CDR3 is built from 8 residues.

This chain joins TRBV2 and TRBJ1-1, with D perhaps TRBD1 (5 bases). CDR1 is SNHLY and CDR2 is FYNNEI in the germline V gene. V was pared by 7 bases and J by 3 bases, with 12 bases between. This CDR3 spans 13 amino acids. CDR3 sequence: CASTQEVHTEAFF. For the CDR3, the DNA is TGTGCCAGCACACAGGAGGTACACACTGAAGCTTTCTTT.

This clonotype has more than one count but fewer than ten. CDR3 protein: CASPKGRNTEAFF. In DNA, the CDR3 is TGTGCCAGCCCGAAGGGAAGAAACACTGAAGCTTTCTTT. This chain links TRBV6-1 with TRBJ1-1, with D unresolved. The CDR3 runs 13 residues. Germline-derived CDR1 and CDR2 are MNHNS and SASEGT. The V gene lost 8 bases and the J gene lost 2 bases, with 12 bases spanning the gap.

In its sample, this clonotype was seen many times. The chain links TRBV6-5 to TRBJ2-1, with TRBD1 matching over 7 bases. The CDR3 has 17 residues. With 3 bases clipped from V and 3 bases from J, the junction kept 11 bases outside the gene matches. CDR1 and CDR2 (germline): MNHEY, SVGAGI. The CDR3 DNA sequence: TGTGCCAGCAGTTATTCCCTACAGGGGACCCTCTACAATGAGCAGTTCTTC. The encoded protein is CASSYSLQGTLYNEQFF.

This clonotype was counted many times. In DNA, the CDR3 is TGTGCCAGCACCCCAGAGTACCAAGAGACCCAGTACTTC. Translating gives CASTPEYQETQYF. This chain links TRBV12-3 or TRBV12-4 with TRBJ2-5; D remains ambiguous. Between the trimmed V and J ends, which lost 7 bases and 0 bases, there was a span of 9 bases. The CDR3 contains 13 residues.

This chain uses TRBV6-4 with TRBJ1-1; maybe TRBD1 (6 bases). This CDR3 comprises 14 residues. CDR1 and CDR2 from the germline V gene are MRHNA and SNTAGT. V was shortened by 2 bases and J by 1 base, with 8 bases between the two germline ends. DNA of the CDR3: TGTGCCAGCAGTGACGGCAGGGGGAACACTGAAGCTTTCTTT. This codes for CASSDGRGNTEAFF.

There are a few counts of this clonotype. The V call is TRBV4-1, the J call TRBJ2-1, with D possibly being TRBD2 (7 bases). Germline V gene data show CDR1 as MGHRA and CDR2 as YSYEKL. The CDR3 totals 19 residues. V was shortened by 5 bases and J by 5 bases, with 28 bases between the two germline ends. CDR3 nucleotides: TGCGCCAGCAGCAAAAGGGATAGCCTCATGCGGGGGACACACAATGAGCAGTTCTTC. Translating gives CASSKRDSLMRGTHNEQFF.

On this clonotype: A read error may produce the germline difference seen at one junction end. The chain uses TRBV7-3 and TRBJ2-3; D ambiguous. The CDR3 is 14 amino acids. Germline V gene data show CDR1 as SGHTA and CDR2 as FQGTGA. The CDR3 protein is CASSQRTGEDTQNF. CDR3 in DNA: TGTGCCAGCAGCCAGAGGACGGGCGAAGATACGCAGAATTTT.

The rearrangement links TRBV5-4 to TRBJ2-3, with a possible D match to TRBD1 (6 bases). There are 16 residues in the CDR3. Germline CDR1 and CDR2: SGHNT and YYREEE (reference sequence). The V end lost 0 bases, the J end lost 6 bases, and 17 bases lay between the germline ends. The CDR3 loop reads CASSLGQDPTVDTQYF. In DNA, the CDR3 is TGTGCCAGCAGCTTGGGACAGGACCCGACGGTGGATACGCAGTATTTT.

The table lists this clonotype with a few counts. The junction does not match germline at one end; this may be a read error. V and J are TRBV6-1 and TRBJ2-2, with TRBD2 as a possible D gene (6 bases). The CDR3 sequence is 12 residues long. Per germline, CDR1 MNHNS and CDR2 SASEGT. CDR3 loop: CARSAEGGELFF. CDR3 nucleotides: TGTGCCAGGAGTGCGGAGGGCGGGGAGCTGTTTTTT.

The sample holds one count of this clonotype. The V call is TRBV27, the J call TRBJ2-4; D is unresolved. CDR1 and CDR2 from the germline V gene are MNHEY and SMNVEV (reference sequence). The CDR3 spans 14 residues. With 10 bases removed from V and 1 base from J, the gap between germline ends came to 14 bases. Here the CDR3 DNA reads TGTGCCAACAGACCTGTTCCCGCCAAAAACATTCAGTACTTC. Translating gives CANRPVPAKNIQYF.

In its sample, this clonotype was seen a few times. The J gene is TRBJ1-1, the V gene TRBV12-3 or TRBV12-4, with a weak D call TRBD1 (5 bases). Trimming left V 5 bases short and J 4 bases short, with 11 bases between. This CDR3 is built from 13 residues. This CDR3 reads CASSPTEVTEAFF. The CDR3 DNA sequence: TGTGCCAGCAGTCCGACAGAGGTCACTGAAGCTTTCTTT.

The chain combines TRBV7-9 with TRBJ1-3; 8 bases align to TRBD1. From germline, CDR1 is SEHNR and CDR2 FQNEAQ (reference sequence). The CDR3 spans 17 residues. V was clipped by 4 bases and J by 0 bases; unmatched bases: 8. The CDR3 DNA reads TGTGCCAGCAGCTCCAAATCGGGACAGGTCTCTGGAAACACCATATATTTT. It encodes CASSSKSGQVSGNTIYF.

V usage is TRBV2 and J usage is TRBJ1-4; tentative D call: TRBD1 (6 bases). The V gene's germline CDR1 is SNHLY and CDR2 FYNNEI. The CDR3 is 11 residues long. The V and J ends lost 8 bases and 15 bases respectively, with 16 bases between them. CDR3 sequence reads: CASLSRGHVFF. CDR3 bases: TGTGCCAGCCTGAGCCGGGGGCATGTGTTTTTT. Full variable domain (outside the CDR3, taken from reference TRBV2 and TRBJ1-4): EPEVTQTPSHQVTQMGQEVILRCVPISNHLYFYWYRQILGQKVEFLVSFYNNEISEKSEIFDDQFSVERPDGSNFTLKIRSTKLEDSAMYFCASLSRGHVFFGSGTQLSVL.

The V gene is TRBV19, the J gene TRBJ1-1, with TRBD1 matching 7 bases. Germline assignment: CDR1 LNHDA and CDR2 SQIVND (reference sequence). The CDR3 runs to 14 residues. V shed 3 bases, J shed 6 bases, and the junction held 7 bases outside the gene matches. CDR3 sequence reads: CASSIRQGGPEAFF. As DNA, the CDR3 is TGTGCCAGTAGTATCCGACAGGGAGGCCCTGAAGCTTTCTTT.

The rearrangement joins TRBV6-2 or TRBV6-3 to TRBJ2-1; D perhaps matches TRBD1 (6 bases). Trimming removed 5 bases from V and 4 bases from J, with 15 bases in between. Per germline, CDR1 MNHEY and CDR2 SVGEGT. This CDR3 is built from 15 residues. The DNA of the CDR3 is TGTGCCAGCAGTACGGACGGGACAAGATACAATGAGCAGTTCTTC. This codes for CASSTDGTRYNEQFF.

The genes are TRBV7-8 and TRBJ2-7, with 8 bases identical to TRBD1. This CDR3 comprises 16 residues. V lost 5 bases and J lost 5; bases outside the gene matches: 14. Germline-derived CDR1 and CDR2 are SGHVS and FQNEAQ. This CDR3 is CASSIQQGERFNEQYF. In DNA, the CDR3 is TGTGCCAGCAGCATACAACAGGGGGAAAGGTTTAACGAGCAGTACTTC.

The CDR3 protein is CASSAAGTGGVQPQHF. CDR3 coding DNA: TGTGCCAGCAGCGCAGCCGGGACAGGGGGCGTTCAGCCCCAGCATTTT. The genes are TRBV7-6 and TRBJ1-5, with TRBD1 identical over 12 bases. The germline gives CDR1 SGHVS, CDR2 FNYEAQ. The trim removed 5 bases at V and 6 bases at J, leaving 8 bases unmatched. This CDR3 contains 16 residues.

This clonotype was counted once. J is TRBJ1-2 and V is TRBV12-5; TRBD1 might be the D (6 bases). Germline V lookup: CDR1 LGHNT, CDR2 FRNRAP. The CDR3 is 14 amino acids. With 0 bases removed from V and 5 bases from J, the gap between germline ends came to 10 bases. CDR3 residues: CASGLVRGGYGYTF. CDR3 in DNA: TGTGCTAGTGGTTTGGTAAGGGGGGGTTATGGCTACACCTTC. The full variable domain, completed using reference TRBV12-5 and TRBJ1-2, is DARVTQTPRHKVTEMGQEVTMRCQPILGHNTVFWYRQTMMQGLELLAYFRNRAPLDDSGMPKDRFSAEMPDATLATLKIQPSEPRDSAVYFCASGLVRGGYGYTFGSGTRLTVV.

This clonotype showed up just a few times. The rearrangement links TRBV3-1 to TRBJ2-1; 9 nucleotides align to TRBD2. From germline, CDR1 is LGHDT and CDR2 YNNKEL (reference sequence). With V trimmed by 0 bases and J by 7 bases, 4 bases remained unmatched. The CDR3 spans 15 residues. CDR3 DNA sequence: TGTGCCAGCAGCCAAGAACTGCGGGGGGGGAATGAGCAGTTCTTC. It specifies CASSQELRGGNEQFF.

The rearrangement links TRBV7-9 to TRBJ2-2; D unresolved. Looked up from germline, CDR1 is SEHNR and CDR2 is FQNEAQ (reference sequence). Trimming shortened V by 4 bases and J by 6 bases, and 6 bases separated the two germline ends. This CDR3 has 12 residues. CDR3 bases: TGTGCCAGCAGCTCCCGGGCCGGGGAGCTGTTTTTT. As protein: CASSSRAGELFF.

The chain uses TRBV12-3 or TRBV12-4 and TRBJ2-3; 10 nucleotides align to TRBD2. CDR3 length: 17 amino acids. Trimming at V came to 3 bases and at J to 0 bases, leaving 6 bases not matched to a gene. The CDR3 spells CASSFLPGLASTDTQYF. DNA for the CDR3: TGTGCCAGCAGTTTTCTACCGGGACTAGCGAGCACAGATACGCAGTATTTT.

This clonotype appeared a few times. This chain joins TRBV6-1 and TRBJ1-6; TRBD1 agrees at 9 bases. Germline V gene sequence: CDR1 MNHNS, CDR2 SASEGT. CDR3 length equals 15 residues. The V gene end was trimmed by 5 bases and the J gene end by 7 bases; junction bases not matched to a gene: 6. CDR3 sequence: CASSSAGTGNSPLHF. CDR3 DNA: TGTGCCAGCAGTTCTGCCGGGACAGGGAATTCACCCCTCCACTTT.

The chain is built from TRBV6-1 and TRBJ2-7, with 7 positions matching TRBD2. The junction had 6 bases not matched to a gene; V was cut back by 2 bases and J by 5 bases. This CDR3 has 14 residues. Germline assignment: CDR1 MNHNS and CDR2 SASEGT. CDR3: CASSERGRGNEQYF. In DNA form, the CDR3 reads TGTGCCAGCAGTGAAAGAGGGCGGGGGAACGAGCAGTACTTC.

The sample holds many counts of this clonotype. The CDR3 nucleotides are TGTGCCAGCAGCCCCGTCGGAGCGGGGGGGCTTTTAGAGCAGTTCTTC. It yields the protein CASSPVGAGGLLEQFF. J is TRBJ2-1 and V is TRBV7-2, with 10 bases fitting TRBD2. This CDR3 spans 16 amino acids. CDR1 is SGHTA and CDR2 is FQGNSA in the germline V gene. With 5 bases clipped from V and 10 bases from J, the junction kept 14 bases outside the gene matches.

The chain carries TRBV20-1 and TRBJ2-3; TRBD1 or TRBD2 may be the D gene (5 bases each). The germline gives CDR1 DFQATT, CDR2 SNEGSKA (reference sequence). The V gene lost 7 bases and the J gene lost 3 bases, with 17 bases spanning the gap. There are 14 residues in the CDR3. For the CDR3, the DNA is TGCAGTGGCCTGTCGACAGAGGGAACAGATACGCAGTATTTT. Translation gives CSGLSTEGTDTQYF.

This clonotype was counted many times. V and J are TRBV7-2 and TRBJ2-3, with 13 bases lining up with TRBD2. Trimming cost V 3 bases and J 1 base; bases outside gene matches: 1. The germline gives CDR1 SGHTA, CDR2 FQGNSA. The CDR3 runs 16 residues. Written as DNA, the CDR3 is TGTGCCAGCAGCTTCGGGACTAGCGGGGGCACAGATACGCAGTATTTT. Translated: CASSFGTSGGTDTQYF.

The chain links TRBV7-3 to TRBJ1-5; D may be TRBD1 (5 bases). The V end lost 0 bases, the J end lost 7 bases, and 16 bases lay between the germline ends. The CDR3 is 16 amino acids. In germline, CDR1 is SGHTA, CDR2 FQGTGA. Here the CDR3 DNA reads TGTGCCAGCAGCTTAACGTCCAGGGTGGTGGGACAGCCCCAGCATTTT. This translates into CASSLTSRVVGQPQHF.